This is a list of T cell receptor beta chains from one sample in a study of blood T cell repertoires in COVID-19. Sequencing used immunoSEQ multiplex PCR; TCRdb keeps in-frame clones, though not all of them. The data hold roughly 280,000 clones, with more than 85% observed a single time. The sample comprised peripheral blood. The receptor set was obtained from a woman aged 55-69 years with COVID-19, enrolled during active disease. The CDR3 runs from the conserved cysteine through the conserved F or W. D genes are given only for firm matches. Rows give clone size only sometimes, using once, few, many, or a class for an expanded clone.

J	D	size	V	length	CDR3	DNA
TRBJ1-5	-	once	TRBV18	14	CASSPDAGNQPQHF	TGTGCCAGCTCACCAGATGCGGGCAATCAGCCCCAGCATTTT
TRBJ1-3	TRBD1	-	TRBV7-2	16	CASSRRQGDSGNTIYF	TGTGCCAGCAGCCGTCGACAGGGTGACTCTGGAAACACCATATATTTT
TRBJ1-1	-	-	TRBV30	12	CAGHPSNTEAFF	TGTGCCGGCCACCCAAGTAACACTGAAGCTTTCTTT
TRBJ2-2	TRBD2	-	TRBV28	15	CASRLAGGVTGELFF	TGTGCCAGCAGACTAGCGGGAGGGGTCACCGGGGAGCTGTTTTTT
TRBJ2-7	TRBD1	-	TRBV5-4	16	CASSSTYRDRGYEQYF	TGTGCCAGCAGCTCGACCTACCGGGACAGGGGATACGAGCAGTACTTC
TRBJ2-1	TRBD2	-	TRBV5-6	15	CASSLPAGDYNEQFF	TGTGCCAGCAGCTTGCCAGCGGGGGACTACAATGAGCAGTTCTTC
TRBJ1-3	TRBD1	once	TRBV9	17	CASSPPLGGLSGNTIYF	TGTGCCAGCAGCCCACCGTTAGGGGGCCTCTCTGGAAACACCATATATTTT
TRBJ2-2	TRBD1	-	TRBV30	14	CAWGQGVYTGELFF	TGTGCCTGGGGACAGGGGGTGTACACCGGGGAGCTGTTTTTT
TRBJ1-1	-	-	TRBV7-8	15	CASSLRGGPNTEAFF	TGTGCCAGCAGCTTAAGGGGCGGACCGAACACTGAAGCTTTCTTT
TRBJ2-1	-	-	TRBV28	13	CASSFFRVREQFF	TGTGCCAGCAGTTTCTTCAGGGTCCGGGAGCAGTTCTTC
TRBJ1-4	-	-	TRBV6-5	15	CASSYNSGVNEKLFF	TGTGCCAGCAGTTACAACTCCGGGGTGAATGAAAAACTGTTTTTT
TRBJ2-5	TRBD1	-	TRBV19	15	CASSIAGTGEETQYF	TGTGCCAGTAGTATAGCCGGGACAGGGGAAGAGACCCAGTACTTC
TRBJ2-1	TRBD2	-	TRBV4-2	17	CASSQEPAGGGKNEQFF	TGTGCCAGCAGCCAAGAACCAGCGGGAGGGGGAAAGAATGAGCAGTTCTTC
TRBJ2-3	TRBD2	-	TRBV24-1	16	CATSDLTSDWGDTQYF	TGTGCCACCAGTGATCTCACTAGCGACTGGGGAGATACGCAGTATTTT
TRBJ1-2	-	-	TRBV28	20	CASSFNPSGQGGGFGYGYTF	TGTGCCAGCAGTTTTAACCCCTCGGGGCAGGGAGGGGGTTTCGGGTACGGCTACACCTTC
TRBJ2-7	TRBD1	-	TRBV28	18	CASTSIVGTGVPRREQYF	TGTGCCAGCACCTCTATCGTAGGGACAGGGGTTCCTCGACGCGAGCAGTACTTC
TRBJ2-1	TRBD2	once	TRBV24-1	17	CATSDKTGLAGVYEQFF	TGTGCCACCAGTGACAAAACCGGACTAGCGGGAGTGTATGAGCAGTTCTTC
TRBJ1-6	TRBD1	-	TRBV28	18	CASSLTGDRGYYNSPLHF	TGTGCCAGCAGTTTAACAGGGGATAGGGGCTACTATAATTCACCCCTCCACTTT
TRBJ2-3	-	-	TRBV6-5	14	CASRQGDFADTQYF	TGTGCCAGCAGACAGGGAGATTTCGCAGATACGCAGTATTTT
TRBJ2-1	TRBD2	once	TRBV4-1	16	CASSQDSGRPYNEQFF	TGCGCCAGCAGCCAAGATAGCGGGAGGCCCTACAATGAGCAGTTCTTC
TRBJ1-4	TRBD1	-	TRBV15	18	CATSRVPNRGRMVEKLFF	TGTGCCACCAGCAGAGTCCCTAACAGGGGGAGGATGGTCGAAAAACTGTTTTTT
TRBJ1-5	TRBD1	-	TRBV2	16	CASSATGQGFNQPQHF	TGTGCCAGCAGTGCAACGGGACAGGGGTTCAATCAGCCCCAGCATTTT
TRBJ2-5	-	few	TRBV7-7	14	CASIKKQDQETQYF	TGTGCCAGCATCAAAAAACAGGACCAAGAGACCCAGTACTTC
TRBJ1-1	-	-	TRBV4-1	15	CASSQDQGMNTEAFF	TGCGCCAGCAGCCAAGATCAGGGGATGAACACTGAAGCTTTCTTT
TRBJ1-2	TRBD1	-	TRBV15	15	CATSRDRAINYGYTF	TGTGCCACCAGCCGGGACAGGGCGATTAACTATGGCTACACCTTC
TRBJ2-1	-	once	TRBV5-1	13	CASSLTDYNEQFF	TGCGCCAGCAGCCTGACAGATTACAATGAGCAGTTCTTC
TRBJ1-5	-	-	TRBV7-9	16	CASSLWSGIGNQPQHF	TGTGCCAGCAGCTTATGGTCAGGGATCGGCAATCAGCCCCAGCATTTT
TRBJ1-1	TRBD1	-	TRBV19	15	CASSMLTGGGTEAFF	TGTGCCAGTAGTATGCTGACAGGGGGGGGGACTGAAGCTTTCTTT
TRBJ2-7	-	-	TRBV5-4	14	CASSTPTGLAEQYF	TGTGCCAGCAGCACCCCAACAGGGTTGGCCGAGCAGTACTTC
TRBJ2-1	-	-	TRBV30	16	CAWSVLGRSTYNEQFF	TGTGCCTGGAGTGTCCTGGGGCGCTCAACCTACAATGAGCAGTTCTTC
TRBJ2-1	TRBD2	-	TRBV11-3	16	CASSSFTSGSGNEQFF	TGTGCCAGCAGCTCTTTTACTAGCGGGAGTGGCAATGAGCAGTTCTTC
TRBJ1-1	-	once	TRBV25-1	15	CASSPFPGGVTEAFF	TGTGCCAGCAGCCCCTTCCCGGGGGGGGTAACTGAAGCTTTCTTT
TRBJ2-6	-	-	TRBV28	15	CASSLRQAGANVLTF	TGTGCCAGCAGTCTTAGACAGGCTGGGGCCAACGTCCTGACTTTC
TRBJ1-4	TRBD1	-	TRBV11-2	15	CASSKGQGWDEKLFF	TGTGCCAGCAGCAAGGGACAGGGCTGGGATGAAAAACTGTTTTTT
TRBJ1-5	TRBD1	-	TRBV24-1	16	CATSDPGTESNQPQHF	TGTGCCACCAGTGATCCCGGGACAGAGAGCAATCAGCCCCAGCATTTT
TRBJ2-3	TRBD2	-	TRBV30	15	CAAGLLAGVSDTQYF	TGTGCCGCTGGGCTCCTAGCGGGAGTGTCAGATACGCAGTATTTT
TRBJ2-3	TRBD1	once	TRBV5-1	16	CASSLGDRASADTQYF	TGCGCCAGCAGCTTAGGGGACAGGGCCTCCGCAGATACGCAGTATTTT
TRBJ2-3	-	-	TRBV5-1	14	CASMLLGVSDTQYF	TGCGCCAGCATGCTACTCGGGGTCTCAGATACGCAGTATTTT
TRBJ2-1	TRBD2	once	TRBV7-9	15	CASSLRGRAIDEQFF	TGTGCCAGCAGCTTACGGGGGAGGGCCATCGATGAGCAGTTCTTC
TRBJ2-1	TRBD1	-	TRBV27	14	CASSSTGSYNEQFF	TGTGCCAGCAGTTCGACAGGGTCCTACAATGAGCAGTTCTTC